Following are 8 T cell receptor beta chains from one sample sequenced in a study of blood T cell repertoires in COVID-19. The data were produced by immunoSEQ multiplex PCR, yet TCRdb's version contains in-frame clones alone and is incomplete. The sample lists tens of thousands of clones; over 75% were seen once. Sequences were obtained from peripheral blood. The source of these receptors is a human donor in a cohort sampled during active COVID-19.

This CDR3 reads CSVSTSGNTIYF. CDR3 nucleotides: TGCAGCGTTAGCACCTCTGGAAACACCATATATTTT. The chain has TRBV29-1 and TRBJ1-3; D unresolved. Trimming pared 5 bases from V and 0 bases from J, leaving 5 bases between. Germline V gene data show CDR1 as SQVTM and CDR2 as ANQGSEA. The CDR3 spans 12 residues.

This clone was counted a few times. The V gene is TRBV30, the J gene TRBJ1-2; D is ambiguous. V lost 4 bases and J 1 base, leaving 22 bases between the germline ends. Germline V gene lookup returns CDR1 GTSNPN and CDR2 SVGIG (reference sequence). The CDR3 has 17 amino acids. CDR3: CAWTPGTLKGGNYGYTF. CDR3 coding DNA: TGTGCCTGGACTCCGGGAACCTTAAAGGGAGGTAACTATGGCTACACCTTC.

The chain uses TRBV6-2 or TRBV6-3 and TRBJ2-1; 8 bases line up with TRBD2. This CDR3 spans 15 amino acids. Germline CDR1 MNHEY, CDR2 SVGEGT. V shed 1 base, J shed 6 bases, and the junction held 5 bases outside the gene matches. CDR3 nucleotide sequence: TGTGCCAGCAGTTACTGGCGGGGGGAACCCAATGAGCAGTTCTTC. This encodes CASSYWRGEPNEQFF.

The gene calls are TRBV6-5 and TRBJ1-6; the match to TRBD1 covers 12 bases. The CDR3 is 14 amino acids. The V and J ends lost 7 bases and 9 bases, in that order; junction bases with no gene match: 4. CDR1 is MNHEY, CDR2 SVGAGI, per germline. For the CDR3, the DNA is TGTGCCAGCATCGGGGACAGGGGGCTTTCACCCCTCCACTTT. Amino acid sequence: CASIGDRGLSPLHF.

The chain uses TRBV6-5 and TRBJ1-2; TRBD1 might be the D (5 bases). Between the trimmed V and J ends, which lost 2 bases and 4 bases, there was a span of 8 bases. This CDR3 has 13 residues. The germline V gene has CDR1 MNHEY and CDR2 SVGAGI. CDR3 sequence: CASSYDQGYGYTF. The DNA of the CDR3 is TGTGCCAGCAGTTACGACCAGGGCTATGGCTACACCTTC.

There are a few counts of this clone. This chain connects TRBV30 to TRBJ1-4; D perhaps matches TRBD1 (6 bases). The ends were cut back, 3 bases at V and 9 bases at J, with 17 bases in the middle. Germline loops: CDR1 GTSNPN, CDR2 SVGIG (reference sequence). The CDR3 runs to 14 residues. This CDR3 is CAWSDTGRGKKLFF. The DNA of the CDR3 is TGTGCCTGGAGCGATACAGGGAGAGGGAAAAAACTGTTTTTT.

The chain links TRBV4-2 to TRBJ2-1; D is possibly TRBD1 (6 bases). Germline V CDR1 and CDR2: LGHNA, YNFKEQ. V was clipped by 0 bases and J by 6 bases, with 18 bases between them. The CDR3 loop spans 17 amino acids. The CDR3 spells CASSQDLPGDNFNEQFF. The CDR3 DNA sequence: TGTGCCAGCAGCCAAGATCTGCCAGGGGACAATTTCAATGAGCAGTTCTTC.

The genes are TRBV6-1 and TRBJ2-5, with D perhaps TRBD2 (5 bases). The CDR3 covers 14 residues. Germline lookup yields CDR1 MNHNS and CDR2 SASEGT. Trimming left V 5 bases short and J 3 bases short, with 13 bases between. CDR3 region: CASSLARGEETQYF. CDR3 nucleotide sequence: TGTGCCAGCAGTCTCGCCCGGGGAGAAGAGACCCAGTACTTC.